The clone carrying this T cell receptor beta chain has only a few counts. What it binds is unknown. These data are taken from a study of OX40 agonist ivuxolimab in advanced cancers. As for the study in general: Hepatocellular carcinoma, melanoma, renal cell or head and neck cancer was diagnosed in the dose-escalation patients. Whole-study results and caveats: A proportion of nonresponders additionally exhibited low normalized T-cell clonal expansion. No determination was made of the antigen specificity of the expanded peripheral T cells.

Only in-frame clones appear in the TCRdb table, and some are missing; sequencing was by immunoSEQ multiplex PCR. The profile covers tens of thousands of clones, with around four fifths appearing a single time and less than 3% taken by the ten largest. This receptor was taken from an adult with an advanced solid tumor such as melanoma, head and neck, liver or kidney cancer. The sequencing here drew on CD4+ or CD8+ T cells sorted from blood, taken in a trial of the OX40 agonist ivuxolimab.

For the CDR3, the DNA is TGTGCCATCAGCTCGGGACTGAACTATGGCTACACCTTC. Its translation: CAISSGLNYGYTF. V usage is TRBV10-3 and J usage is TRBJ1-2; maybe TRBD1 (5 bases). The CDR3 has 13 amino acids. Germline CDR1 reads ENHRY; CDR2 reads SYGVKD. The V gene lost 6 bases and the J gene lost 2 bases, with 10 bases spanning the gap.